One sample yielded the 9 T cell receptor beta chains listed below, sequenced in a study of CD4 T cells in relation to SARS-CoV-2 and coronaviruses. For these receptors, no antigen is known. This table comes from immunoSEQ multiplex PCR, and its TCRdb copy is limited to in-frame clones, with some not included. The table records approximately 27,000 clones, roughly four fifths of them present only once. CD4+ T cells from unexposed donors were obtained before the COVID-19 pandemic (2011-2018). After approximately ten days of culture, CD4+ T cells were isolated. The sequencing sample was made of CD4+ T cells from PBMCs, cultured in vitro. Receptor source: a human donor in good health.

The rearrangement joins TRBV10-3 to TRBJ1-1; 8 bases are a match to TRBD1. This CDR3 is built from 14 residues. Trimming cost V 6 bases and J 1 base; bases outside gene matches: 4. Germline V CDR1 and CDR2: ENHRY, SYGVKD. CDR3 sequence: CAIRGTGRNTEAFF. In nucleotides, the CDR3 is TGTGCCATCAGGGGGACAGGAAGGAACACTGAAGCTTTCTTT.

DNA of the CDR3: TGTGCCAGCAACCCAGCGAGTCGGGGGACCTACGAGCAGTACTTC. This translates into CASNPASRGTYEQYF. The chain is built from TRBV6-5 and TRBJ2-7, with a weak D call TRBD2 (6 bases). Trimming stripped 7 bases from V and 2 bases from J, with 18 bases between. The V gene's germline CDR1 is MNHEY and CDR2 SVGAGI. The CDR3 consists of 15 residues.

The rearrangement links TRBV6-6 to TRBJ2-7; D is uncertain. The germline V and J ends were trimmed by 2 bases and 2 bases, with 10 bases remaining between them. Germline V lookup: CDR1 MNHNY, CDR2 SVGAGI (reference sequence). This CDR3 contains 14 residues. The CDR3, as DNA: TGTGCCAGCAGTTACAGAACCTCTACCTACGAGCAGTACTTC. It translates to CASSYRTSTYEQYF.

This chain uses TRBV3-1 (or the pseudogene TRBV3-2) with TRBJ1-1, with D hard to call. The CDR3 consists of 16 residues. V was pared by 2 bases and J by 0 bases, with 13 bases between. The germline gives CDR1 LGHDT, CDR2 YNNKEL (reference sequence). The CDR3 nucleotides read TGTGCCAGCAGCCAAACGTGGCCACAGATGAACACTGAAGCTTTCTTT. It specifies CASSQTWPQMNTEAFF.

In this sample, this clone turned up a few times. The V gene is TRBV5-4, the J gene TRBJ2-2; D is undetermined. The CDR3 consists of 16 residues. Germline CDR1 reads SGHNT; CDR2 reads YYREEE (reference sequence). Trimming shortened V by 3 bases and J by 4 bases, and 16 bases separated the two germline ends. As DNA, the CDR3 is TGTGCCAGCAGCTCTCGGTTCGCAGGTGTCACCGGGGAGCTGTTTTTT. Translation gives CASSSRFAGVTGELFF.

This clone was recorded only once. The genes are TRBV5-1 and TRBJ1-4; D is uncertain. CDR3 length: 16 residues. Per the germline V gene, CDR1 is SGHRS and CDR2 is YFSETQ. Trimming shortened V by 2 bases and J by 5 bases, and 16 bases separated the two germline ends. Here the CDR3 DNA reads TGCGCCAGCAGCTTCAGTCCGGGAGGGCCCAATGAAAAACTGTTTTTT. It specifies CASSFSPGGPNEKLFF. The full variable domain, completed using reference TRBV5-1 and TRBJ1-4, is KAGVTQTPRYLIKTRGQQVTLSCSPISGHRSVSWYQQTPGQGLQFLFEYFSETQRNKGNFPGRFSGRQFSNSRSEMNVSTLELGDSALYLCASSFSPGGPNEKLFFGSGTQLSVL.

This clone is classed as large (0.1 to 1%). This chain uses TRBV20-1 with TRBJ2-7, with D perhaps matching TRBD1 (5 bases). The V end lost 3 bases, the J end lost 12 bases, and 18 bases lay between the germline ends. This CDR3 is built from 12 residues. Germline CDR1 is DFQATT and CDR2 is SNEGSKA (reference sequence). The DNA of the CDR3 is TGCAGTGCTAGTGGCCAGGCCCTGGGGCGGTACTTC. Residues: CSASGQALGRYF.

This chain joins TRBV11-2 and TRBJ1-2, with a tentative D call TRBD1 (5 bases). Trimming cost V 6 bases and J 2 bases, with 13 bases left between them. The CDR3 covers 14 residues. CDR1 is SGHAT, CDR2 FQNNGV, per germline. The CDR3 coding sequence is TGTGCCAGCAGTTCGCGCAGGGAGAACTATGGCTACACCTTC. Translation: CASSSRRENYGYTF.

CDR3 DNA: TGTGCCATCAGTGACCTCGGGGGGCAGCGGACCTACGAGCAGTACTTC. Translation gives CAISDLGGQRTYEQYF. The rearrangement links TRBV10-3 to TRBJ2-7; a possible D gene is TRBD2 (7 bases). This CDR3 is built from 16 residues. V was clipped by 3 bases and J by 2 bases, with 17 bases between them. CDR1 is ENHRY and CDR2 is SYGVKD in the germline V gene.